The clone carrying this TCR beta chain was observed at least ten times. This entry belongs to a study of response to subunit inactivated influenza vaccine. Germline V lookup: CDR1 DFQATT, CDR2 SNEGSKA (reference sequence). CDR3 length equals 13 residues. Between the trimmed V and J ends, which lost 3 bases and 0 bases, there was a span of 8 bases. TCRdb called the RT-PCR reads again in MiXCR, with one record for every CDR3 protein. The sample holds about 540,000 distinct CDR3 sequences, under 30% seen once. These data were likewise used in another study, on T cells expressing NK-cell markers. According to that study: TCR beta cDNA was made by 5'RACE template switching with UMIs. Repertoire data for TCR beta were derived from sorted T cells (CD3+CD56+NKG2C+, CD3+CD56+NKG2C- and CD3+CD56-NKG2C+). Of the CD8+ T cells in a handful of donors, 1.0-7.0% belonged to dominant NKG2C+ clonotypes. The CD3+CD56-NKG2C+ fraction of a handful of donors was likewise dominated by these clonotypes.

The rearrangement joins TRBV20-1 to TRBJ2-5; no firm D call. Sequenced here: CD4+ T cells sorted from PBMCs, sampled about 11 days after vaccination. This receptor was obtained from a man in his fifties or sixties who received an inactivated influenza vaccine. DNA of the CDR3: TGCAGTGCTAGTCCTGGGAACCAAGAGACCCAGTACTTC. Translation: CSASPGNQETQYF.